The 18 T cell receptor beta chains reported below all come from one sample, sequenced in a study of blood T cell repertoires in COVID-19. Only in-frame clones appear in the TCRdb table, and some are missing; sequencing was by immunoSEQ multiplex PCR. The table includes approximately 170,000 clones, 70% to 90% detected once. The source material was PBMCs or T cells enriched from blood (not recorded which). The receptor source for this set is a woman between 18 and 29 years old who had recovered from COVID-19.

The rearrangement joins TRBV7-2 to TRBJ1-2; D perhaps matches TRBD1 (6 bases). V was pared by 10 bases and J by 7 bases, with 16 bases between. Germline-derived CDR1 and CDR2 are SGHTA and FQGNSA. The CDR3 is 12 amino acids. The DNA for the CDR3 is TGTGCCACCTTATCGGCAGGGGCTGGCTACACCTTC. Translated, it gives CATLSAGAGYTF.

This sequence joins TRBV21-1 and TRBJ1-5; no DNA check was done on the table's D call, TRBD1. TRBV21-1 is a pseudogene locus. There are 13 residues in the CDR3. CDR3: CASSGRSNQPQHF. DNA for the CDR3: TGTGCCAGCAGCGGCCGTAGCAATCAGCCCCAGCATTTT.

The chain is built from TRBV4-1 and TRBJ2-1; 14 nucleotides match TRBD2. CDR1 and CDR2 from the germline V gene are MGHRA and YSYEKL. Trimming took 4 bases from V and 8 from J; bases not matched to a gene: 7. This CDR3 is built from 16 residues. The DNA of the CDR3 is TGCGCCAGCAGCCGATCCGGACTAGCGGGAGGAGATGAGCAGTTCTTC. As protein: CASSRSGLAGGDEQFF.

This chain connects TRBV30 to TRBJ2-7; no definite D call. The germline V and J ends were trimmed by 0 bases and 3 bases, with 9 bases remaining between them. The CDR3 is 13 amino acids. Germline V lookup: CDR1 GTSNPN, CDR2 SVGIG (reference sequence). CDR3 sequence reads: CAWSVTADYEQYF. The CDR3 DNA is TGTGCCTGGAGTGTAACAGCAGACTACGAGCAGTACTTC.

The gene calls are TRBV19 and TRBJ2-2; TRBD2 is a possible D gene (6 bases). The germline V gene encodes CDR1 LNHDA and CDR2 SQIVND (reference sequence). There are 14 residues in the CDR3. V was pared by 11 bases and J by 1 base, with 14 bases between. This chain's CDR3 is CAPHGGENTGELFF. The CDR3 DNA is TGTGCCCCCCACGGAGGGGAGAACACCGGGGAGCTGTTTTTT.

In this sample, this clone turned up once. This chain uses TRBV9 with TRBJ1-3; D may be TRBD1 (5 bases). Germline CDR1 reads SGDLS; CDR2 reads YYNGEE. With 4 bases removed from V and 11 bases from J, the gap between germline ends came to 19 bases. The CDR3 extends over 14 amino acids. The CDR3 nucleotides read TGTGCCAGCAGCCCCCGGGACTTCCAGGCCGCCATATATTTT. Translating it yields CASSPRDFQAAIYF.

The chain carries TRBV3-1 (or the pseudogene TRBV3-2) and TRBJ2-5; a weak D match, TRBD1 (6 bases). Germline CDR1 is LGHDT and CDR2 is YNNKEL (reference sequence). Trimming took off 9 bases at V and 5 bases at J, with 10 bases between the two ends. This CDR3 spans 11 amino acids. CDR3 in amino acids: CASGRGETQYF. DNA of the CDR3: TGTGCCAGTGGCAGGGGTGAGACCCAGTACTTC.

This clone has only one observation. CDR3 DNA sequence: TGCGCCAGCAGCCAAGGTGGGGAGACCGAAGCTTTCTTT. It specifies CASSQGGETEAFF. The chain uses TRBV4-1 and TRBJ1-1; D ambiguous. Trimming took 1 base from V and 8 from J, leaving 11 bases between them. CDR1 and CDR2 (germline): MGHRA, YSYEKL. This CDR3 region has 13 residues.

The CDR3 here is CASSERGLAGNEQFF. The CDR3 DNA reads as TGTGCCAGCAGCGAAAGGGGACTAGCGGGGAATGAGCAGTTCTTC. The chain has TRBV2 and TRBJ2-1, with 13 bases that match TRBD2. Losses at the gene ends were 6 bases for V and 7 bases for J; bases not matched to a gene: 6. The CDR3 runs to 15 residues. CDR1 and CDR2 from the germline V gene are SNHLY and FYNNEI. Complete variable domain (other parts from reference TRBV2 and TRBJ2-1): EPEVTQTPSHQVTQMGQEVILRCVPISNHLYFYWYRQILGQKVEFLVSFYNNEISEKSEIFDDQFSVERPDGSNFTLKIRSTKLEDSAMYFCASSERGLAGNEQFFGPGTRLTVL.

This clone is a singleton in its sample. The V and J genes are TRBV5-1 and TRBJ2-1; D unclear. CDR1 is SGHRS and CDR2 is YFSETQ in the germline V gene. The V end was cut by 1 base, the J end by 9 bases, with 5 bases between. This CDR3 region has 11 residues. The CDR3 nucleotides are TGCGCCAGCAGCTTGCAATCTGAGCAGTTCTTC. It specifies CASSLQSEQFF.

V and J are TRBV15 and TRBJ2-1; 13 nucleotides match TRBD2. Per the germline V gene, CDR1 is LNHNV and CDR2 is YYDKDF (reference sequence). The CDR3 has 17 residues. V was clipped by 0 bases and J by 10 bases; unmatched bases: 9. The CDR3 region is CATSRDDTSGRAGEQFF. The DNA for the CDR3 is TGTGCCACCAGCAGAGATGATACTAGCGGGAGGGCCGGGGAGCAGTTCTTC. Supplemented by reference TRBV15 and TRBJ2-1, the full variable domain reads DAMVIQNPRYQVTQFGKPVTLSCSQTLNHNVMYWYQQKSSQAPKLLFHYYDKDFNNEADTPDNFQSRRPNTSFCFLDIRSPGLGDTAMYLCATSRDDTSGRAGEQFFGPGTRLTVL.

The rearrangement uses TRBV7-6 and TRBJ1-4; a possible D gene is TRBD1 (5 bases). The CDR3 runs 15 residues. Trimming stripped 2 bases from V and 0 bases from J, with 7 bases between. Germline V gives CDR1 SGHVS, CDR2 FNYEAQ. In DNA, the CDR3 is TGTGCCAGCAGCTTAAGCAGGGCAACTAATGAAAAACTGTTTTTT. It specifies CASSLSRATNEKLFF. Using reference TRBV7-6 and TRBJ1-4 for the parts outside the CDR3, the full variable domain is GAGVSQSPRYKVTKRGQDVALRCDPISGHVSLYWYRQALGQGPEFLTYFNYEAQQDKSGLPNDRFSAERPEGSISTLTIQRTEQRDSAMYRCASSLSRATNEKLFFGSGTQLSVL.

The chain employs TRBV9 and TRBJ1-4; perhaps TRBD1 as D (6 bases). Trimming removed 5 bases from V and 6 bases from J, with 14 bases in between. This CDR3 spans 14 amino acids. The germline V gene has CDR1 SGDLS and CDR2 YYNGEE. CDR3: CASSRQGWDEKLFF. The DNA of the CDR3 is TGTGCCAGCAGTCGTCAGGGGTGGGATGAAAAACTGTTTTTT.

V is TRBV14 and J is TRBJ2-5, with 8 bases that match TRBD1. From germline, CDR1 is SGHDN and CDR2 FVKESK. Trimming took 4 bases from V and 3 from J; bases not matched to a gene: 4. The CDR3 has 14 amino acids. CDR3 DNA sequence: TGTGCCAGCAGCCCCTGGACAGGGAAAGAGACCCAGTACTTC. Protein: CASSPWTGKETQYF.

This chain uses TRBV7-9 with TRBJ2-5; TRBD2 might be the D (6 bases). Germline values: CDR1 SEHNR, CDR2 FQNEAQ (reference sequence). The CDR3 totals 16 residues. V lost 5 bases to trimming and J lost 1 base, with 17 bases between them. CDR3 amino acids: CASSPGTLSPQETQYF. The DNA for the CDR3 is TGTGCCAGCAGCCCCGGGACTCTATCCCCCCAAGAGACCCAGTACTTC.

The J gene is TRBJ2-3, the V gene TRBV28; D might be TRBD1 (6 bases). V was trimmed by 10 bases and J by 0 bases, leaving 17 bases between them. This CDR3 is built from 15 residues. The germline V gene encodes CDR1 MDHEN and CDR2 SYDVKM. This chain's CDR3 is CATVQGSVSTDTQYF. In nucleotides, the CDR3 is TGTGCCACCGTACAGGGTTCAGTTAGCACAGATACGCAGTATTTT.

The V gene is TRBV4-1, the J gene TRBJ2-3; 7 nucleotides agree with TRBD2. Germline trimming cut 2 bases from V and 2 bases from J; bases unmatched to any gene: 4. The CDR3 has 15 residues. CDR1 and CDR2 from the germline V gene are MGHRA and YSYEKL. DNA of the CDR3: TGCGCCAGCAGCCAAACCGGGACTATCACAGATACGCAGTATTTT. Its translation is CASSQTGTITDTQYF.

The chain links TRBV27 to TRBJ2-7; TRBD1 is a possible D gene (6 bases). The germline V gene encodes CDR1 MNHEY and CDR2 SMNVEV (reference sequence). V gave up 6 bases and J gave up 2 bases, with 11 bases separating them. This CDR3 contains 13 residues. This chain's CDR3 is CASSPGATYEQYF. CDR3 bases: TGTGCCAGCAGCCCAGGGGCTACCTACGAGCAGTACTTC.